Listed below are T cell receptor beta chains from one sample, sequenced in a study of cytomegalovirus exposure and HLA in healthy donors. Profiled with immunoSEQ multiplex PCR; TCRdb holds only in-frame clones, not every one. The sample contains approximately 110,000 clones, around three quarters of which appear only once. The specimen sequenced was PBMCs. The receptors come from a young man in good health and CMV-seropositive. Each CDR3 is given with its conserved first and last residue. The D gene is left open where the match is weak. Rows give clone size only sometimes, using once, few, many, or a class for an expanded clone.

-	TRBV7-9	TRBJ2-7	-	TGTTCCAGCAGCCCTCTGACAGCAACCTCCTACGAGCAGTACTTC	CSSSPLTATSYEQYF
-	TRBV11-2	TRBJ1-1	-	TGTGCCAGCAGCTTAGAAGCTTCGGGGACTGAAGCTTTCTTT	CASSLEASGTEAFF
-	TRBV18	TRBJ2-6	-	TGTGCCAGCTCACCACGTGGACTGAGCTCTGGGGCCAACGTCCTGACTTTC	CASSPRGLSSGANVLTF
TRBD2	TRBV7-2	TRBJ2-3	few	TGTGCCAGCAGCTCCGCAGCGGGGGGCTACACAGATACGCAGTATTTT	CASSSAAGGYTDTQYF
TRBD1	TRBV6-1	TRBJ1-5	many	TGTGCCAGCAGTGAAGCGAATGACAGGGTTCTTTCGACCCAGCATTTT	CASSEANDRVLSTQHF
-	TRBV28	TRBJ1-1	-	TGTGCCACTCATTTACAGGGGAACACTGAAGCTTTCTTT	CATHLQGNTEAFF
TRBD1	TRBV5-6	TRBJ1-3	-	TGTGCCAGCAGCTTGATCCAGGGGGCGAAAGGGACTGGAAACACCATATATTTT	CASSLIQGAKGTGNTIYF
-	TRBV4-1	TRBJ1-4	few	TGCGCCAGCAGCCACCGGAGGGCAGCCGATAATGAAAAACTGTTTTTT	CASSHRRAADNEKLFF
-	TRBV12-5	TRBJ1-1	-	TGTGCTAGTGTGGCTTTGTCCACTGAAGCTTTCTTT	CASVALSTEAFF
TRBD1	TRBV28	TRBJ1-2	-	TGTGCCAGCAGGGGACAGGGCAACTATGGCTACACCTTC	CASRGQGNYGYTF
-	TRBV11-2	TRBJ1-2	-	TGTGCCAGCAGCTCCCGGGGAACACATGGCTACACCTTC	CASSSRGTHGYTF
TRBD2	TRBV5-1	TRBJ2-3	-	TGCGCCAGCAGCGAGAGGTTAGCGGGGGCCACAGATACGCAGTATTTT	CASSERLAGATDTQYF
-	TRBV14	TRBJ2-7	-	TGTGCCAGCAGCCAGTCAACTTCACAGGTCTACTACGAGCAGTACTTC	CASSQSTSQVYYEQYF
-	TRBV7-2	TRBJ2-1	-	TGTGCCAGCAGCTTAGGACAGTTCAATGAGCAGTTCTTC	CASSLGQFNEQFF
-	TRBV29-1	TRBJ2-7	-	TGCAGCGTTGGATTAGCGGCCTACGAGCAGTACTTC	CSVGLAAYEQYF
TRBD2	TRBV6-5	TRBJ2-3	-	TGTGCCAGCGTCAAGCGGGGGAGCACAGATACGCAGTATTTT	CASVKRGSTDTQYF
TRBD2	TRBV27	TRBJ2-1	-	TGTGCCAGCAGATTAGCGGGGGGTATAGAGGGTGAGCAGTTCTTC	CASRLAGGIEGEQFF
TRBD1	TRBV28	TRBJ1-2	-	TGTGCCAGCACACAGGGGGTCTCCTATGGCTACACCTTC	CASTQGVSYGYTF
-	TRBV29-1	TRBJ2-7	-	TGCAGCGTCCCGGGGGACGGGCTCTACGAGCAGTACTTC	CSVPGDGLYEQYF
TRBD1	TRBV7-7	TRBJ2-3	-	TGTGCCAGCAGCCGACTGGTGGGGACAGGGGGCACAGATACGCAGTATTTT	CASSRLVGTGGTDTQYF
TRBD2	TRBV19	TRBJ2-1	-	TGTGCCAGTAGCATTAGCGGGGGAGGTTACAATGAGCAGTTCTTC	CASSISGGGYNEQFF
TRBD1	TRBV2	TRBJ1-6	-	TGTGCCAGCAGTGGACAGGGGGAATCACCCCTCCACTTT	CASSGQGESPLHF
-	TRBV2	TRBJ1-1	medium-sized	TGTGCCAGCAGTGAAGGGGAAACCGGGGGAGCTTTCTTT	CASSEGETGGAFF
-	TRBV18	TRBJ1-5	-	TGTGCCAGCTCACCATTAGCCGGGCCCCAGCATTTT	CASSPLAGPQHF
-	TRBV15	TRBJ1-5	-	TGTGCCACCAGCAGAGATAGGGCAGGGAATCAGCCCCAGCATTTT	CATSRDRAGNQPQHF
TRBD2	TRBV4-2	TRBJ2-3	-	TGTGCCAGCAGCCAAGAAGGGATAGCGGGGGGGCCCACAGATACGCAGTATTTT	CASSQEGIAGGPTDTQYF
TRBD2	TRBV30	TRBJ2-7	-	TGTGCCTGGAGTGAAGATAGCGGGGGGGCGAGGGAGCAGTACTTC	CAWSEDSGGAREQYF
-	TRBV25-1	TRBJ1-6	-	TGTGCCAGCAGTGGCAGTGGCTATAATTCACCCCTCCACTTT	CASSGSGYNSPLHF
-	TRBV7-9	TRBJ1-2	-	TGTTCCAGCAGACCCTGGGGGGGGTTACCCTATGGCTACACCTTC	CSSRPWGGLPYGYTF
TRBD1	TRBV7-3	TRBJ2-2	once	TGTGCCAGCAGCTTAAACGACAGGGGAAACACCGGGGAGCTGTTTTTT	CASSLNDRGNTGELFF
TRBD1	TRBV5-4	TRBJ1-4	-	TGTGCCAGCAGCTCCCCCGGGACAGGGTATGAAAAACTGTTTTTT	CASSSPGTGYEKLFF
TRBD1	TRBV27	TRBJ1-1	-	TGTGCCAGCAGTTTAAGACAGGGTAGGACTGAAGCTTTCTTT	CASSLRQGRTEAFF
TRBD1	TRBV19	TRBJ1-6	-	TGTGCCAGTAGTCTGGACAGGGGCTATAATTCACCCCTCCACTTT	CASSLDRGYNSPLHF
TRBD2	TRBV4-3	TRBJ2-7	-	TGCGCCAGCAGCCAAGGGTCGGGAGCGGGGTACGAGCAGTACTTC	CASSQGSGAGYEQYF
-	TRBV2	TRBJ2-7	-	TGTGCCAGCGCAGGGGTAGGCTACGAGCAGTACTTC	CASAGVGYEQYF
TRBD2	TRBV18	TRBJ2-3	-	TGTGCCAGCCGTCCCGGGACTAGCGGGGGGGGCCAATACACAGATACGCAGTATTTT	CASRPGTSGGGQYTDTQYF
-	TRBV5-6	TRBJ1-4	-	TGTGCCAGCAGCGAGCGGGGTATTAATGAAAAACTGTTTTTT	CASSERGINEKLFF
-	TRBV2	TRBJ1-3	few	TGTGCCAGCAGTGGGGAAGCGGACACCATATATTTT	CASSGEADTIYF
TRBD1	TRBV4-2	TRBJ2-6	-	TGTGCCAGGAGACAAACAGTAAGGCCGGGACAGGGATGGCACTCTGGGGCCAACGTCCTGACTTTC	CARRQTVRPGQGWHSGANVLTF